The sample holds many counts of the clone carrying this T cell receptor beta chain. Each single cDNA molecule received a unique molecular identifier. TCRdb re-derived calls from the 5' RACE reads in MiXCR, one entry per CDR3 protein. In the table there are 65,000 to 75,000 distinct CDR3 sequences, approximately 10% of which are singletons. The sample comes from a study of early T cells in non-severe SARS-CoV-2 infection. Study information: Chains stayed unpaired after sequencing of bulk RNA from unsorted whole blood.

The TCR was taken from an adult who was a healthcare worker with PCR-confirmed SARS-CoV-2 infection or an uninfected control (not recorded which). Sequencing used whole blood.

CDR3 in amino acids: CATSEPTSSQETQYF. The CDR3 nucleotides are TGTGCCACCAGTGAGCCGACTAGTTCCCAAGAGACCCAGTACTTC. J is TRBJ2-5 and V is TRBV24-1; D may be TRBD2 (6 bases). Germline CDR1 KGHDR, CDR2 SFDVKD. The CDR3 consists of 15 residues. The ends were cut back, 4 bases at V and 1 base at J, with 12 bases in the middle.